This T cell receptor (beta chain) was observed in a study of control samples from healthy donors and cancer patients. Only in-frame clones appear in the TCRdb table, and some are missing; sequencing was by immunoSEQ multiplex PCR. Altogether 85,000 to 90,000 clones are present, about nine tenths being singletons, with the ten largest covering roughly 20%. V was trimmed by 3 bases and J by 7 bases, leaving 10 bases between them. CDR1 and CDR2 (germline): SGHTA, FQGNSA. The CDR3 runs to 13 residues. The rearrangement links TRBV7-2 to TRBJ2-1, with a weak D call TRBD2 (5 bases). The sequence came from a man between 25 and 39 years old in good health. The source material was blood. The DNA of the CDR3 is TGTGCCAGCAGCTTTGAATCGGGGAATGAGCAGTTCTTC. It codes for CASSFESGNEQFF.